This is a list of T cell receptor beta chains from one sample in a study of control samples from healthy donors and cancer patients. The data were produced by immunoSEQ multiplex PCR, yet TCRdb's version contains in-frame clones alone and is incomplete. The sample comprises 150,000 to 180,000 clones, just under 95% of which are singletons, and around 6.1% rests with the top ten. Material for sequencing was blood. The receptors come from a middle-aged man in good health. Each CDR3 is given with its conserved first and last residue. Fields, in order: clone size, D gene, J gene, V gene, CDR3 protein, CDR3 DNA. The D gene is left open where the match is weak. Not all rows give a size; the values are once, few, many and, for expanded clones, a class.

abundance: NA; d_gene: TRBD1; j_gene: TRBJ1-5; v_gene: TRBV19; CDR3aa: CASMGQGYQPQHF; CDR3nt: TGTGCCAGTATGGGACAGGGATATCAGCCCCAGCATTTT
abundance: NA; d_gene: TRBD1; j_gene: TRBJ2-7; v_gene: TRBV19; CDR3aa: CASRRGQGYEQYF; CDR3nt: TGTGCCAGTAGACGAGGACAGGGCTACGAGCAGTACTTC
abundance: NA; d_gene: NA; j_gene: TRBJ1-2; v_gene: TRBV5-1; CDR3aa: CASSYADPGSYGYTF; CDR3nt: TGCGCCAGCAGCTATGCGGACCCCGGGAGCTATGGCTACACCTTC
abundance: NA; d_gene: NA; j_gene: TRBJ1-2; v_gene: TRBV12-5; CDR3aa: CASGQENYGYTF; CDR3nt: TGTGCTAGTGGGCAGGAGAACTATGGCTACACCTTC
abundance: NA; d_gene: NA; j_gene: TRBJ1-4; v_gene: TRBV4-3; CDR3aa: CASSRRKGIEVEKLFF; CDR3nt: TGCGCCAGCAGCCGACGAAAAGGGATAGAAGTGGAAAAACTGTTTTTT
abundance: once; d_gene: NA; j_gene: TRBJ2-7; v_gene: TRBV10-2; CDR3aa: CASSGFSYEQYF; CDR3nt: TGCGCCAGCAGCGGATTCTCCTACGAGCAGTACTTC
abundance: NA; d_gene: TRBD1; j_gene: TRBJ1-1; v_gene: TRBV19; CDR3aa: CASSHRGTEAFF; CDR3nt: TGTGCCAGTAGTCACAGGGGCACTGAAGCTTTCTTT
abundance: NA; d_gene: NA; j_gene: TRBJ2-7; v_gene: TRBV14; CDR3aa: CASTRTGGYEQYF; CDR3nt: TGTGCCAGCACCCGGACCGGGGGCTACGAGCAGTACTTC
abundance: NA; d_gene: NA; j_gene: TRBJ1-1; v_gene: TRBV7-4; CDR3aa: CASSLGGQMNTEAFF; CDR3nt: TGTGCCAGCAGCCTAGGGGGGCAAATGAACACTGAAGCTTTCTTT
abundance: NA; d_gene: NA; j_gene: TRBJ1-2; v_gene: TRBV5-4; CDR3aa: CASSWGPNYGYTF; CDR3nt: TGTGCCAGCAGTTGGGGGCCCAACTATGGCTACACCTTC
abundance: NA; d_gene: TRBD1; j_gene: TRBJ1-1; v_gene: TRBV3-1/TRBV3-2; CDR3aa: CASSQNRGNTEAFF; CDR3nt: TGTGCCAGCAGCCAAAACAGGGGTAACACTGAAGCTTTCTTT
abundance: NA; d_gene: NA; j_gene: TRBJ1-5; v_gene: TRBV28; CDR3aa: CASSLVEGNQPQHF; CDR3nt: TGTGCCAGCAGTTTAGTCGAGGGCAATCAGCCCCAGCATTTT
abundance: NA; d_gene: TRBD1; j_gene: TRBJ1-4; v_gene: TRBV11-2; CDR3aa: CASSLLQGLPNEKLFF; CDR3nt: TGTGCCAGCAGCTTGCTACAGGGGCTGCCTAATGAAAAACTGTTTTTT
abundance: NA; d_gene: TRBD2; j_gene: TRBJ2-6; v_gene: TRBV24-1; CDR3aa: CATSSSAGRVSGANVLTF; CDR3nt: TGTGCCACCAGTTCATCGGCAGGGAGGGTCTCTGGGGCCAACGTCCTGACTTTC
abundance: NA; d_gene: NA; j_gene: TRBJ1-4; v_gene: TRBV11-2; CDR3aa: CASSLDRGGNEKLFF; CDR3nt: TGTGCCAGCAGCTTAGATCGGGGGGGTAATGAAAAACTGTTTTTT
abundance: NA; d_gene: NA; j_gene: TRBJ2-2; v_gene: TRBV28; CDR3aa: CASSTGEGAVTGELFF; CDR3nt: TGTGCCAGCAGTACGGGAGAGGGGGCGGTCACCGGGGAGCTGTTTTTT
abundance: once; d_gene: NA; j_gene: TRBJ2-2; v_gene: TRBV10-1; CDR3aa: CASSESSMGTGELFF; CDR3nt: TGCGCCAGCAGTGAATCTAGCATGGGCACCGGGGAGCTGTTTTTT
abundance: NA; d_gene: NA; j_gene: TRBJ2-3; v_gene: TRBV5-5; CDR3aa: CASSLLVFMTDTQYF; CDR3nt: TGTGCCAGCAGCTTGCTCGTCTTTATGACAGATACGCAGTATTTT
abundance: NA; d_gene: NA; j_gene: TRBJ1-5; v_gene: TRBV3-1/TRBV3-2; CDR3aa: CASSQGVGRNQPQHF; CDR3nt: TGTGCCAGCAGCCAAGGGGTAGGGCGCAATCAGCCCCAGCATTTT
abundance: NA; d_gene: NA; j_gene: TRBJ1-5; v_gene: TRBV2; CDR3aa: CASSERQGNQPQHF; CDR3nt: TGTGCCAGCAGTGAACGACAGGGCAATCAGCCCCAGCATTTT
abundance: NA; d_gene: TRBD1; j_gene: TRBJ1-5; v_gene: TRBV28; CDR3aa: CASSFAGGSNQPQHF; CDR3nt: TGTGCCAGCAGTTTTGCAGGGGGCAGCAATCAGCCCCAGCATTTT
abundance: NA; d_gene: NA; j_gene: TRBJ2-1; v_gene: TRBV24-1; CDR3aa: CATRPGLPGDEQFF; CDR3nt: TGTGCCACCAGGCCGGGACTCCCTGGCGATGAGCAGTTCTTC
abundance: NA; d_gene: NA; j_gene: TRBJ1-1; v_gene: TRBV6-5; CDR3aa: CASNETPNTEAFF; CDR3nt: TGTGCCAGCAACGAAACACCGAACACTGAAGCTTTCTTT
abundance: NA; d_gene: NA; j_gene: TRBJ2-1; v_gene: TRBV29-1; CDR3aa: CSVRRTDYNEQFF; CDR3nt: TGCAGCGTGCGTCGGACAGATTACAATGAGCAGTTCTTC
abundance: NA; d_gene: NA; j_gene: TRBJ1-2; v_gene: TRBV30; CDR3aa: CAWSVLDSHYGYTF; CDR3nt: TGTGCCTGGAGTGTATTGGACAGTCACTATGGCTACACCTTC
abundance: NA; d_gene: NA; j_gene: TRBJ1-2; v_gene: TRBV18; CDR3aa: CASSPSTGNYGYTF; CDR3nt: TGTGCCAGCTCACCATCAACAGGCAACTATGGCTACACCTTC
abundance: NA; d_gene: TRBD1; j_gene: TRBJ1-1; v_gene: TRBV19; CDR3aa: CASTSTTGAPEAFF; CDR3nt: TGTGCCAGTACTTCGACGACAGGGGCCCCTGAAGCTTTCTTT
abundance: NA; d_gene: NA; j_gene: TRBJ1-2; v_gene: TRBV19; CDR3aa: CASTARGQPDYGYTF; CDR3nt: TGTGCCAGTACCGCGAGGGGCCAACCGGACTATGGCTACACCTTC